A single sample is the source of the 27 T cell receptor beta chains below, sequenced in a study of blood T cells in healthy people across ages. A sample-barcoded 5' primer and a J-beta primer mix were used in a second PCR of about 7 to 12 cycles. TCRdb independently ran MiXCR on the 5' RACE reads; one entry per CDR3 protein. The table lists approximately 290,000 distinct CDR3 sequences, 25% to 30% of them singletons, with 25% to 30% in the top ten. Material: blood. The receptors originated from a woman in her seventies in good health.

This clonotype was counted a few times. The chain combines TRBV13 with TRBJ2-5; D uncertain. Trimming took off 11 bases at V and 5 bases at J, with 9 bases between the two ends. This CDR3 is built from 10 residues. Germline V gives CDR1 PRHDT, CDR2 FYEKMQ (reference sequence). The CDR3 spells CAGRRETQYF. The CDR3 DNA reads TGTGCCGGACGGCGGGAGACCCAGTACTTC.

V usage is TRBV5-1 and J usage is TRBJ2-7; D possibly corresponds to TRBD1 (7 bases). The V gene's germline CDR1 is SGHRS and CDR2 YFSETQ. The germline V and J ends were trimmed by 3 bases and 6 bases, with 16 bases remaining between them. This CDR3 is 14 amino acids long. The CDR3 sequence is CASSWTQGGSEQYF. Written as DNA, the CDR3 is TGCGCCAGCAGCTGGACCCAGGGGGGATCCGAGCAGTACTTC.

V and J are TRBV4-2 and TRBJ2-5, with TRBD1 identical over 12 bases. The DNA end lines up better with TRBJ2-1; the J call may be wrong. The CDR3 has 17 amino acids. Per the germline V gene, CDR1 is LGHNA and CDR2 is YNFKEQ. The CDR3, as DNA: TGTGCCAGCAGCCAAGTTGGGACAGGGGGCTTGATCAATGAGCAGTTCTTC. Translated, it gives CASSQVGTGGLINEQFF.

The rearrangement joins TRBV3-1 to TRBJ2-5; the D gene is possibly TRBD1 (7 bases). The CDR3 covers 13 residues. Looked up from germline, CDR1 is LGHDT and CDR2 is YNNKEL (reference sequence). V was trimmed by 6 bases and J by 11 bases, leaving 19 bases between them. The CDR3 nucleotides read TGTGCCAGCAGGCCACAGGGGACGGGGGAGCAGTACTTC. This translates into CASRPQGTGEQYF.

This clonotype was counted between two and nine times. The V and J genes are TRBV20-1 and TRBJ2-3; 12 nucleotides match TRBD2. Germline CDR1 reads DFQATT; CDR2 reads SNEGSKA (reference sequence). With V trimmed by 2 bases and J by 1 base, 4 bases remained unmatched. CDR3 length: 16 amino acids. Here the CDR3 reads CSARTRLAGGTDTQYF. The CDR3 DNA follows: TGCAGTGCTAGAACTCGACTAGCGGGAGGCACAGATACGCAGTATTTT.

The chain uses TRBV6-1 and TRBJ2-4; D is unresolved. The CDR3 consists of 15 residues. Germline lookup yields CDR1 MNHNS and CDR2 SASEGT. The ends were cut back, 6 bases at V and 6 bases at J, with 18 bases in the middle. This CDR3 is CASSKTSKAVNIQYF. In nucleotides, the CDR3 is TGTGCCAGCAGCAAAACGAGTAAGGCAGTAAACATTCAGTACTTC.

The chain has TRBV20-1 and TRBJ1-4; 8 bases align to TRBD1. This CDR3 has 14 residues. CDR1 is DFQATT and CDR2 is SNEGSKA in the germline V gene (reference sequence). Losses at the gene ends were 0 bases for V and 8 bases for J; bases not matched to a gene: 5. CDR3 in DNA: TGCAGTGCTAGAGACCGACAGGGGAGGGAAAAACTGTTTTTT. This encodes CSARDRQGREKLFF.

A remark on this clonotype: The junction differs from germline at one of its ends, possibly a read error. V gene TRBV20-1 combines with J gene TRBJ1-4; the D is unclear. This CDR3 comprises 13 residues. CDR1 is DFQATT and CDR2 is SNEGSKA in the germline V gene (reference sequence). CDR3 nucleotides: TGCAGTGCTAGACACCCAACTAACGAAAAACTGGTTTTT. Residues: CSARHPTNEKLVF.

This chain uses TRBV28 with TRBJ1-2; 9 nucleotides agree with TRBD1. Germline V gene sequence: CDR1 MDHEN, CDR2 SYDVKM. The CDR3 runs 15 residues. After removal of 6 bases from V and 7 bases from J, the junction contained 12 bases not matched to a gene. CDR3 loop: CASRSGTGYLGGYTF. Here the CDR3 DNA reads TGTGCCAGCAGGTCCGGGACAGGGTATTTGGGTGGCTACACCTTC.

The chain employs TRBV2 and TRBJ2-1, with D perhaps matching TRBD2 (5 bases). The germline gives CDR1 SNHLY, CDR2 FYNNEI. This CDR3 contains 15 residues. V lost 9 bases and J 0 bases, leaving 15 bases between the germline ends. CDR3 coding DNA: TGTGCCAGTAGTATCGTAGGGAGCTCCTACAATGAGCAGTTCTTC. This gives the protein CASSIVGSSYNEQFF.

This clonotype was detected ten times or more. The rearrangement links TRBV29-1 to TRBJ2-5; D unresolved. Germline V gene data show CDR1 as SQVTM and CDR2 as ANQGSEA. This CDR3 contains 12 residues. Trimming cost V 5 bases and J 1 base, with 8 bases left between them. The CDR3 sequence: CSVRRIQETQYF. DNA for the CDR3: TGCAGCGTTCGGCGGATCCAAGAGACCCAGTACTTC.

There are many counts of this clonotype. V and J are TRBV5-1 and TRBJ2-1; D unresolved. The CDR3 consists of 13 residues. From germline, CDR1 is SGHRS and CDR2 YFSETQ. The V and J ends lost 0 bases and 4 bases respectively, with 5 bases between them. Here the CDR3 reads CASSLGAYNEQFF. As DNA, the CDR3 is TGCGCCAGCAGCTTGGGGGCGTACAATGAGCAGTTCTTC.

The chain has TRBV18 and TRBJ2-7; no clear D gene. Gene TRBJ2-1 matches the end of the DNA better, so the J call may be wrong. The CDR3 has 12 amino acids. CDR1 and CDR2 from the germline V gene are KGHSH and LQKENI. DNA for the CDR3: TGTGCCAGCTCACCCTTGGCAAATGAGCAGTTCTTC. Translating gives CASSPLANEQFF.

This clonotype was counted between two and nine times. This chain connects TRBV25-1 to TRBJ2-7; D call uncertain. CDR3 length equals 12 residues. V was cut by 6 bases and J by 1 base, with 7 bases left in between. Germline CDR1 is MGHDK and CDR2 is SYGVNS. The CDR3 protein is CASRGLSYEQYF. CDR3 bases: TGTGCCAGCAGGGGGTTGTCCTACGAGCAGTACTTC.

The chain couples TRBV12-3 or TRBV12-4 to TRBJ1-2; the D gene is possibly TRBD1 (5 bases). The CDR3 is 15 amino acids. Deletions cut 4 bases from V and 4 bases from J, with 16 bases between. The CDR3 loop reads CASSSGGENPYGYTF. CDR3 nucleotides: TGTGCCAGCAGTTCAGGAGGGGAGAACCCCTATGGCTACACCTTC.

In this sample, this clonotype turned up a few times. The CDR3 bases are TGTGCCAGCAGTCGGGGGCAAAAACAAGAGACCCAGTACTTC. Translating it yields CASSRGQKQETQYF. The rearrangement joins TRBV12-3 or TRBV12-4 to TRBJ2-5; D is possibly TRBD1 or TRBD2 (6 bases each). The V and J ends lost 5 bases and 2 bases respectively, with 12 bases between them. The CDR3 consists of 14 residues.

In nucleotides, the CDR3 is TGTGCCAGCTCCCCGGGGGGCCTCGGCGGCACAGATACGCAGTATTTT. Translating it yields CASSPGGLGGTDTQYF. The chain links TRBV3-1 to TRBJ2-3; D might be TRBD2 (7 bases). CDR3 length: 16 amino acids. Germline V gene data show CDR1 as LGHDT and CDR2 as YNNKEL (reference sequence). Trimming took 8 bases from V and 1 from J, leaving 19 bases between them.

The V call is TRBV7-2, the J call TRBJ2-5; 7 nucleotides line up with TRBD1. The V and J ends lost 2 bases and 5 bases, in that order; junction bases with no gene match: 5. Germline V gene data show CDR1 as SGHTA and CDR2 as FQGNSA. The CDR3 extends over 14 amino acids. The CDR3 sequence: CASSLLGGWETQYF. Here the CDR3 DNA reads TGTGCCAGCAGCTTATTAGGGGGCTGGGAGACCCAGTACTTC.

This clonotype was observed once. The chain joins TRBV20-1 to TRBJ2-7; 7 nucleotides agree with TRBD2. Germline V CDR1 and CDR2: DFQATT, SNEGSKA (reference sequence). The V and J ends lost 5 bases and 2 bases, in that order; junction bases with no gene match: 6. CDR3 size: 13 residues. CDR3 in amino acids: CSAPGTKTYEQYF. For the CDR3, the DNA is TGCAGTGCTCCCGGGACTAAGACCTACGAGCAGTACTTC.

Only a few counts were recorded for this clonotype. This rearrangement joins TRBV27 to TRBJ2-5; 13 bases align to TRBD2. The J call is uncertain, as TRBJ2-1 better fits the DNA end. CDR3 length: 14 amino acids. CDR1 and CDR2 (germline): MNHEY, SMNVEV (reference sequence). The CDR3 loop reads CASSGLAGVDEQFF. The CDR3 DNA follows: TGTGCCAGCAGTGGACTAGCGGGAGTTGATGAGCAGTTCTTC.

In this sample, this clonotype turned up a few times. The chain is built from TRBV3-1 and TRBJ1-5; D not resolved. CDR3 length: 14 amino acids. Trimming shortened V by 4 bases and J by 1 base, and 8 bases separated the two germline ends. CDR1 and CDR2 from the germline V gene are LGHDT and YNNKEL (reference sequence). This chain's CDR3 is CASSRKMSNQPQHF. The DNA for the CDR3 is TGTGCCAGCAGCCGAAAGATGAGCAATCAGCCCCAGCATTTT. The complete variable domain, with remaining parts taken from reference TRBV3-1 and TRBJ1-5, reads DTAVSQTPKYLVTQMGNDKSIKCEQNLGHDTMYWYKQDSKKFLKIMFSYNNKELIINETVPNRFSPKSPDKAHLNLHINSLELGDSAVYFCASSRKMSNQPQHFGDGTRLSIL.

The CDR3 nucleotides are TGTGCCAGCAGCTTCCTCGGGAGTTTGAACATTCAGTACTTC. It specifies CASSFLGSLNIQYF. V gene TRBV12-3 or TRBV12-4 combines with J gene TRBJ2-4; D may be TRBD2 (6 bases). Trimming took off 6 bases at V and 7 bases at J, with 16 bases between the two ends. The length of the CDR3 is 14 residues.

V gene TRBV28 combines with J gene TRBJ1-1, with 7 bases fitting TRBD1. Germline CDR1 and CDR2: MDHEN and SYDVKM. This CDR3 has 15 residues. V trimming: 8 bases; J trimming: 1 base; junction bases outside the gene matches: 10. CDR3 in DNA: TGTGCCAGCCTCAACGCTTACAGGGGGAACACTGAAGCTTTCTTT. It yields the protein CASLNAYRGNTEAFF.

This clonotype was counted many times. The V and J genes are TRBV12-3 or TRBV12-4 and TRBJ1-5, with D uncertain. This CDR3 spans 12 amino acids. V lost 3 bases to trimming and J lost 7 bases, with 7 bases between them. This CDR3 reads CASSLNQQPQHF. CDR3 in DNA: TGTGCCAGCAGTTTGAACCAACAGCCCCAGCATTTT.

This clonotype occurred a few times. In DNA, the CDR3 is TGTGCCAGCAGCCAGCCCGGGCGTGAAGCTTTCTTT. Protein sequence: CASSQPGREAFF. The chain employs TRBV9 and TRBJ1-1; D is unclear. Trimming took 4 bases from V and 7 from J, leaving 11 bases between them. CDR3 size: 12 residues. The germline V gene encodes CDR1 SGDLS and CDR2 YYNGEE.

This clonotype was detected a few times. The V and J genes are TRBV7-9 and TRBJ1-2, with 8 bases identical to TRBD1. CDR3 length equals 16 residues. V trimming: 5 bases; J trimming: 2 bases; junction bases outside the gene matches: 10. Germline V gene data show CDR1 as SEHNR and CDR2 as FQNEAQ (reference sequence). DNA of the CDR3: TGTGCCAGCAGCCGACAGGGGACGGGTGGGAACTATGGCTACACCTTC. Translation: CASSRQGTGGNYGYTF.

This clonotype was detected a few times. The J gene is TRBJ2-7, the V gene TRBV28, with D unresolved. Trimming cost V 2 bases and J 6 bases, with 5 bases left between them. Germline lookup yields CDR1 MDHEN and CDR2 SYDVKM. The CDR3 is 11 residues long. This chain's CDR3 is CASSLQSEQYF. The CDR3 DNA sequence: TGTGCCAGCAGTTTACAAAGCGAGCAGTACTTC.